This T cell receptor (beta chain) was found in a study of blood T cell repertoires in COVID-19. Study summary: PBMCs, B-cell-depleted T cells, or T cells were the source of the cDNA or gDNA that made up the material.

The V gene's germline CDR1 is MDHEN and CDR2 SYDVKM. The CDR3 runs 15 residues. The ends lost 5 bases at V and 1 base at J; junction bases unmatched: 1. Study processing details: Researchers report that nucleated cell counts were estimated from reference gene primer amplification. Profiling relied on immunoSEQ multiplex PCR, and the TCRdb table lists in-frame clones only, not all of them. V and J calls and clone size are given by that table; D and trimming were obtained from the DNA. The repertoire holds over 150,000 clones, approximately 80% seen once, with about 12% in the top ten. The clonotype originates from an older woman with COVID-19, enrolled during active disease. Sequenced input: peripheral blood. The rearrangement uses TRBV28 and TRBJ2-3; TRBD2 aligns across 12 bases. For the CDR3, the DNA is TGTGCCAGCAGTCCTAGCGGGAGGGGCACAGATACGCAGTATTTT. It encodes CASSPSGRGTDTQYF.